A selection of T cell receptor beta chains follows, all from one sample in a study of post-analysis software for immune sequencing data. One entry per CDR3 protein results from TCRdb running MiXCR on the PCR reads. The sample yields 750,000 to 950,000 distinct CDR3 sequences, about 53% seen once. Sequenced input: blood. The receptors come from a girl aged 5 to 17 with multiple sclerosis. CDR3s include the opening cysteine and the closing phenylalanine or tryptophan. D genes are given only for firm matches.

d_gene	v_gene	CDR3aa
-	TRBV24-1	CATNPNRDRTFRGPQHF
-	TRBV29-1	CSVEGTGETQYF
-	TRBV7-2	CASSFLGSGSWNNEQFF
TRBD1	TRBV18	CASSPGTDSPLHF
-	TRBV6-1	CASSERQGSLNEKLFF
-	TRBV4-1	CASSQDSGTYGYTF
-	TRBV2	CASGDSLREGADRGYTF
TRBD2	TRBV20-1	CSARGLAGTFGSTDTQYF
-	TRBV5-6	CASSAGRGDEQFF
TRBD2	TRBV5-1	CASSLEAGDRSNEQYF
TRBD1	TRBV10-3	CAIRTGGQETQYF
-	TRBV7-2	CASSLTPDSYNEQYF
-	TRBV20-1	CSACERTVKETQYF
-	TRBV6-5	CASSYSRGSAGELFF
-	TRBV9	CASSVEAGSRGGYTF
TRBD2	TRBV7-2	CASSLSPSGGARNNEQFF
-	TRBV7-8	CASSSTGTYLNEQFF
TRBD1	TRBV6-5	CASSRTGTEPFEQYF
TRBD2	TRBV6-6	CASSTFSGGAGEQYF
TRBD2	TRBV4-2	CASSQQAGGGRSGANVRTF
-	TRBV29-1	CSVEGGLNYGYTF
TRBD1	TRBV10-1	CASSGPDRDEYEQYF
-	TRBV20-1	CSARDLSLEGEGLGYTF
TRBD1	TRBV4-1	CASSEKTGLVYEQYF
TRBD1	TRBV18	CASSPGQANNSPLHF
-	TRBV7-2	CASSSAAWGADTQYF
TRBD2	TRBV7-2	CASRMGLAGGDEQYF
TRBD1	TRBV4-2	CASSPLQGAGGRPANYGYTF
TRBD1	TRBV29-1	CSAGQATYEQYF
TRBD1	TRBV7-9	CATKMIGTAYNEQFF
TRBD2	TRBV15	CATSFGTSGLYNEQFF